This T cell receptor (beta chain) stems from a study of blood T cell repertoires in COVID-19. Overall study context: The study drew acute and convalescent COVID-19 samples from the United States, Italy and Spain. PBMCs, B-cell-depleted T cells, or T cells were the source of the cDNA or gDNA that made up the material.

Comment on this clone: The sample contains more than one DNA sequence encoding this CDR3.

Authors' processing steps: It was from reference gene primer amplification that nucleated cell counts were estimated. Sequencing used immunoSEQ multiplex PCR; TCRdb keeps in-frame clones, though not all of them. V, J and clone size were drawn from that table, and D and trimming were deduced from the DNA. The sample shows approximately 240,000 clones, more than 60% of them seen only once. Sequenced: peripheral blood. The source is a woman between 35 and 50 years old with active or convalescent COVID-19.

CDR3 sequence: CASSPGQGNSPLHF. CDR3 DNA: TGTGCCAGCAGCCCTGGACAGGGAAATTCACCCCTCCACTTT. J is TRBJ1-6 and V is TRBV3-1 (or the pseudogene TRBV3-2); TRBD1 matches at 8 bases. With V trimmed by 4 bases and J by 7 bases, 3 bases remained unmatched. Germline CDR1 LGHDT, CDR2 YNNKEL (reference sequence). CDR3 length: 14 amino acids.